This T cell receptor (beta chain) was documented in a study of CD8+ T cells in alopecia areata. Described treatment: oral pan-JAK inhibitor, 5-10 mg twice daily. This clone was seen a few times. Its antigen is unknown. Extraction of RNA preceded its reverse transcription into cDNA, which served as the sequencing template. The protocol was immunoSEQ multiplex PCR, while the TCRdb copy is restricted to in-frame clones and leaves out a portion. This table has 90,000 to 100,000 clones, about 58% appearing once. General study findings and limits: Patients shared TCRs less clearly than mice did, possibly owing to HLA.

The germline CDR1 and CDR2 sequences are MNHNY and SVGAGI (reference sequence). The CDR3 contains 15 residues. Trimming took 4 bases from V and 2 from J; bases not matched to a gene: 5. The chain employs TRBV6-6 and TRBJ1-5; 7 bases map to TRBD1. The source is a human donor with alopecia areata. The sequences come from CD8+ T cells sorted from blood, collected at week 4, from a patient treated with tofacitinib. CDR3 in DNA: TGTGCCAGCAGTTTCACAGGGGAAGGCAATCAGCCCCAGCATTTT. Protein sequence: CASSFTGEGNQPQHF.